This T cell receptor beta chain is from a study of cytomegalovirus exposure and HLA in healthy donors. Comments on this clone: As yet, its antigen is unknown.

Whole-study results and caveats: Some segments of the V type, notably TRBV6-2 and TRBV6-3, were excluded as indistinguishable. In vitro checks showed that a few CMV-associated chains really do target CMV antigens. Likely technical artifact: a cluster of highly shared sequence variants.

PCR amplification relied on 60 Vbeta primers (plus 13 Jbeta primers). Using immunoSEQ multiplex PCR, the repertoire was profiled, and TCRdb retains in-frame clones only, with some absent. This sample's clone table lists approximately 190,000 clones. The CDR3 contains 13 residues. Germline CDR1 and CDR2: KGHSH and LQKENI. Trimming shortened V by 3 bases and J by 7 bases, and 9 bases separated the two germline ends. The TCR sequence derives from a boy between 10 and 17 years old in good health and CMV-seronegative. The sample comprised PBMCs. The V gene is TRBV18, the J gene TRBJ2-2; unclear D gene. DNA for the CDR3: TGTGCCAGCTCACCTAACAAGATCGGGGAGCTGTTTTTT. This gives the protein CASSPNKIGELFF.